This T cell receptor beta chain was captured by sequencing in a study of cytomegalovirus exposure and HLA in healthy donors. The PCR made use of 60 Vbeta and 13 Jbeta primers. Clones were sequenced by immunoSEQ multiplex PCR, and TCRdb holds only the in-frame ones, with some missing. The table has roughly 100,000 clones, 79% seen once. Study-wide results and limits: Some public TCRs appeared in many individuals, while most sequences were rare.

Notes on this clone: Its target is not known.

The receptor comes from a man aged 50 to 59 in good health and CMV-seropositive. The sample comprised PBMCs.

CDR3 loop: CASSAFDSPLHF. As DNA, the CDR3 is TGTGCCAGCAGCGCGTTTGATTCACCCCTCCACTTT. The chain is built from TRBV14 and TRBJ1-6; D gene ambiguous. V lost 5 bases to trimming and J lost 8 bases, with 7 bases between them. Germline CDR1 SGHDN, CDR2 FVKESK. CDR3 size: 12 residues.